This T cell receptor (beta chain) was retrieved from a study of long-term antiretroviral therapy in people with HIV. A v3.0 immunoSEQ assay was performed at survey level. Repertoires were generated with immunoSEQ multiplex PCR, while TCRdb's copy carries only in-frame clones and drops some. The sample yields 30,000 to 40,000 clones, around 79% seen once. About this clone itself: Its antigen remains unidentified.

General observations from the study: Samples were collected from the mid-2000s to the late 2010s under possibly less effective ART regimens. ART adherence, viral resistance and therapy changes went undocumented. Even long-term ART left TRB diversity below transplant donor controls, despite gains.

Every single participant having HIV got treatment inside the United States. The clonotype comes from a man aged 18 to 29 with HIV. The sample in question was unsorted PBMCs, obtained 1.9 years after starting antiretroviral therapy.

CDR3 nucleotides: TGTGCCAGCAGCCAAGACCCTTGGACAGAGAAAAGAAACACCATATATTTT. Protein sequence: CASSQDPWTEKRNTIYF. This chain uses TRBV14 with TRBJ1-3, with a tentative D call TRBD1 (6 bases). In germline, CDR1 is SGHDN, CDR2 FVKESK. The CDR3 spans 17 residues. The germline V and J ends were trimmed by 0 bases and 5 bases, with 17 bases remaining between them.